The clone carrying this T cell receptor beta chain was picked up one time. Sequenced by immunoSEQ multiplex PCR; TCRdb stores in-frame clones only, minus some. The sample lists about 420,000 clones, around 90% seen once, with roughly 0.87% in the top ten. CDR3 length equals 18 residues. This sample stems from a study of blood T cell repertoires in COVID-19. The sequence came from a man aged 18 to 29 with COVID-19, enrolled during active disease. This rearrangement joins TRBV21-1 to TRBJ1-6; TRBD1, as called in the table, went unchecked against the DNA. TRBV21-1 is designated a pseudogene. Source material: peripheral blood. CDR3 DNA sequence: TGTGCCAGCAGCAAAGCGAGACAGGGTCTCTCCTATAATTCACCCCTCCACTTT. It translates to CASSKARQGLSYNSPLHF.